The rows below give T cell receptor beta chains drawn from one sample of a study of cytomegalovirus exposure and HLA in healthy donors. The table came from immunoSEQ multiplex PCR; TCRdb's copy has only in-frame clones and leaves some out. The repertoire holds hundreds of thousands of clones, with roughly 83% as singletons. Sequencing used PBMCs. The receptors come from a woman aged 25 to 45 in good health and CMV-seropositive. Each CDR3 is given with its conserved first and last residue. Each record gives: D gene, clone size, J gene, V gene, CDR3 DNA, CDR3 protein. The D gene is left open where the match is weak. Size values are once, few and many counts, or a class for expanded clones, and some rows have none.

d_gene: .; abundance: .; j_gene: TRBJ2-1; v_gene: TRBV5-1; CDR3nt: TGCGCCAGCAGCTTGTCTGGGGAATTCCTGAGTGAGCAGTTCTTC; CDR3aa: CASSLSGEFLSEQFF
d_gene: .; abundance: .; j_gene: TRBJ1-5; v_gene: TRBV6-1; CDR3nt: TGTGCCAGCAGTGTACAGGAGAATCAGCCCCAGCATTTT; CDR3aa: CASSVQENQPQHF
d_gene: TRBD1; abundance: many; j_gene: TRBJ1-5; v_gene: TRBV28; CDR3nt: TGTGCCACTAAGTTTGGTTTCCGGCAGGGGGCTTCAAGTCAGCCCCAGCATTTT; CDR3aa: CATKFGFRQGASSQPQHF
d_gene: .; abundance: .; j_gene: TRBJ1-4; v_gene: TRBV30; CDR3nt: TGTGCCTGGAATGAGGTCACAGGATCTGAAAAACTGTTTTTT; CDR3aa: CAWNEVTGSEKLFF
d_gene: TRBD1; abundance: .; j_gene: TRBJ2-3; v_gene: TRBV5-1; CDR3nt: TGCGCCAGCAGCTTCCCCCTAAACAGGGGGCATGGGACTAGCACAGATACGCAGTATTTT; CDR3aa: CASSFPLNRGHGTSTDTQYF
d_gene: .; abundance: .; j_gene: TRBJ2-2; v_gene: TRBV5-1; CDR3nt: TGCGCCAGCAGCTTGGTTGTCCGAAGGGAGCTGTTTTTT; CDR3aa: CASSLVVRRELFF
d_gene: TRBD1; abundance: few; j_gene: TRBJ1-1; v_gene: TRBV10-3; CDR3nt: TGTGCCATCAACAACAGGGGCAACACTGAAGCTTTCTTT; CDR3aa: CAINNRGNTEAFF
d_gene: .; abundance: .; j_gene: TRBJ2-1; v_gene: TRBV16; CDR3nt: TGTGCCAGCAGCCAATCGCCCAGCGAGTACAATGAGCAGTTCTTC; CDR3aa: CASSQSPSEYNEQFF
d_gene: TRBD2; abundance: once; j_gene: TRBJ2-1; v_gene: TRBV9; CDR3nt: TGTGCCAGCAGCGCACGCAGCGGGAGGGCGAGTCATGAGCAGTTCTTC; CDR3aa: CASSARSGRASHEQFF
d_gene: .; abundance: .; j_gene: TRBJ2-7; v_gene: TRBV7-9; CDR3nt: TGTGCCACCAAGACCCCGGGGGAACAGTACTTC; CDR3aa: CATKTPGEQYF
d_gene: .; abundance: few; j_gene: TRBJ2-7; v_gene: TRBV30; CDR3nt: TGTGCCTGGAGATCAGGGGACGGGGACTACGAGCAGTACTTC; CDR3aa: CAWRSGDGDYEQYF
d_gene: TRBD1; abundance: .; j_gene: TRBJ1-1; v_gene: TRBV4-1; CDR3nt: TGCGCCAGCAGCCAAGGACAGGGAGAAACTGAAGCTTTCTTT; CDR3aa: CASSQGQGETEAFF
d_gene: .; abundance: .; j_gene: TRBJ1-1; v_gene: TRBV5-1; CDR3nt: TGCGCCAGCAGCTTTCGGCTGGGAGACACTGAAGCTTTCTTT; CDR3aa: CASSFRLGDTEAFF
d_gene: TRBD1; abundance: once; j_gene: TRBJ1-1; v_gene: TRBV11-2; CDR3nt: TGTGCCAGCAGCTTGACACGGCAATCGGGACAGGGGAACACTGAAGCTTTCTTT; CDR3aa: CASSLTRQSGQGNTEAFF
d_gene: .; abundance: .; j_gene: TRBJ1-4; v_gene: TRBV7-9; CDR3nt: TGTGCCAGCAGCTTCAAAGGGGGAGAAAAACTGTTTTTT; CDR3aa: CASSFKGGEKLFF
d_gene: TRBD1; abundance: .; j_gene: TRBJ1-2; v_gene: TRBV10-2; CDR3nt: TGCGCCAGCAGTGAGTCGACGGGACAGGGGGCTGACTATGGCTACACCTTC; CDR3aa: CASSESTGQGADYGYTF
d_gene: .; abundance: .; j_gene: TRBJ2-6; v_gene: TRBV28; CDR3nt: TGTGCCAGCAGTTTATTTCTGGTAGCTGGGGCCAACGTCCTGACTTTC; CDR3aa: CASSLFLVAGANVLTF
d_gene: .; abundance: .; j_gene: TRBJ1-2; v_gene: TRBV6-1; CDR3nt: TGTGCCAGCAGTGAAGGGAGTTGGTACAGAAATTTCTATGGCTACACCTTC; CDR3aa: CASSEGSWYRNFYGYTF
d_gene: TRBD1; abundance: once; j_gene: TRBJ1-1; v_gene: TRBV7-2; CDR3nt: TGTGCCAGCAGCTTAGGCAGGGGGGCGAACACTGAAGCTTTCTTT; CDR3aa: CASSLGRGANTEAFF
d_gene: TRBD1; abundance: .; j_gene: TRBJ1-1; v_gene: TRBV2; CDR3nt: TGTGCCAGCAGAGATCAGGGGGGGGTGCCTGAAGCTTTCTTT; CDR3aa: CASRDQGGVPEAFF
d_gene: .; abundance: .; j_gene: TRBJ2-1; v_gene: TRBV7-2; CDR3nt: TGTGCCAGCAGCTTAACCTTACCCCCCTACAATGAGCAGTTCTTC; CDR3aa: CASSLTLPPYNEQFF
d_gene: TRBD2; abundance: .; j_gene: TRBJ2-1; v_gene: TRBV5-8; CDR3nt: TGTGCCAGCAGCTTGAGCGGGAGATCCTACAATGAGCAGTTCTTC; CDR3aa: CASSLSGRSYNEQFF
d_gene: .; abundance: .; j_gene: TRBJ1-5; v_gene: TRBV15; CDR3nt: TGTGCCACCAGTTTAGGTGATCAGCCCCAGCATTTT; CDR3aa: CATSLGDQPQHF
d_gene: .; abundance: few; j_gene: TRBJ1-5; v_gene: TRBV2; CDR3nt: TGTGCCAGCAGACAGGGTTGGGTGTTGGATCAGCCCCAGCATTTT; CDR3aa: CASRQGWVLDQPQHF
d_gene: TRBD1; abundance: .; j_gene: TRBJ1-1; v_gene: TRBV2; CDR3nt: TGTGCCAGCAGTCAAGGACAGGGCGAAGCTTTCTTT; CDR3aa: CASSQGQGEAFF
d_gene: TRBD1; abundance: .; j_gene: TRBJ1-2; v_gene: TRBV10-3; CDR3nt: TGTGCCATCAGGACCTTGGGCGGACAGGGGGCACTTGGCTACACCTTC; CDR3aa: CAIRTLGGQGALGYTF
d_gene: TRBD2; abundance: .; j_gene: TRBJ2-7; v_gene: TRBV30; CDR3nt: TGTGCCTGGGGCGGGGACGCGGGAGGGCCCTACGAGCAGTACTTC; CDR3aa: CAWGGDAGGPYEQYF
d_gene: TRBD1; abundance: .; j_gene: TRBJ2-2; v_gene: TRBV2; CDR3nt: TGTGCCAGCAGGGCCGGGACAGTGTCCTCCGGGGAGCTGTTTTTT; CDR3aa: CASRAGTVSSGELFF
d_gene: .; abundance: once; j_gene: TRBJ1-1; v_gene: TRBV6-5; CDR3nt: TGTGCCAGCAGTTACTCGAGACAGAACACTGAAGCTTTCTTT; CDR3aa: CASSYSRQNTEAFF
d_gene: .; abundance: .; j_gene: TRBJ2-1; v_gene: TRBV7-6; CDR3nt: TGTGCCAGCAGCTTAGTAGGCGGGACCAGCTCCTACAATGAGCAGTTCTTC; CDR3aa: CASSLVGGTSSYNEQFF
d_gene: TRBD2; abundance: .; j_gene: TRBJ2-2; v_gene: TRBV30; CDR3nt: TGTGCCTGGAGTATGACTAGCGGGAGTGGGGAGCTGTTTTTT; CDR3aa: CAWSMTSGSGELFF
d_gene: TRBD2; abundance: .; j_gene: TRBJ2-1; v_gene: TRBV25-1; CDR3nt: TGTGCCAGCAGTGAATCGAGAGGACTAGCGGGAGACAATGAGCAGTTCTTC; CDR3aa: CASSESRGLAGDNEQFF
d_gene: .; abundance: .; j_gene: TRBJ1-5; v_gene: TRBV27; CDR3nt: TGTGCCAGCAGTTTCTCAGGGGCCAATCAGCCCCAGCATTTT; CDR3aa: CASSFSGANQPQHF
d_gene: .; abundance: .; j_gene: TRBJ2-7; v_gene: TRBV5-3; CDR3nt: TGTGTCCAAGCCCCCTTAGCCCGACGTTACGAGCAGTACTTC; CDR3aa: CVQAPLARRYEQYF
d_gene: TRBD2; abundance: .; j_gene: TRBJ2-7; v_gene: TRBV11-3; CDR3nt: TGTGCCAGCAGCTTAGAGTTAGCGGGGGAGCAGTACTTC; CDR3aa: CASSLELAGEQYF
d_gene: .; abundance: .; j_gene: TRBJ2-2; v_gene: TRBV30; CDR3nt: TGTGCCTGGAGTGTACGTTCGGGTACCGGGGAGCTGTTTTTT; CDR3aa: CAWSVRSGTGELFF
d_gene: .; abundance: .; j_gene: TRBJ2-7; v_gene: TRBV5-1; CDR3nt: TGCGCCAGCAGCGGAGTGGGGGGAGGTGCCTACGAGCAGTACTTC; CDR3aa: CASSGVGGGAYEQYF
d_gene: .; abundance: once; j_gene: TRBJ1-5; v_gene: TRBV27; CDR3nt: TGTGCCAGCAGTCCGGATCCGGGCAATCAGCCCCAGCATTTT; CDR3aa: CASSPDPGNQPQHF
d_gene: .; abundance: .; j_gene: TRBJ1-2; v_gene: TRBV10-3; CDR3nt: TGTGCCATCAGAGGGGGACTCTTTACTAACTATGGCTACACCTTC; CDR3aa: CAIRGGLFTNYGYTF
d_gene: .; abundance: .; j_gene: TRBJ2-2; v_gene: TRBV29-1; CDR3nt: TGCAGCGTAACACAGGGCCGTGCGAACACCGGGGAGCTGTTTTTT; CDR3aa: CSVTQGRANTGELFF
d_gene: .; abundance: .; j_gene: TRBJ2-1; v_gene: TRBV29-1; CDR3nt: TGCAGCGTCGAACTAAGATACAATGAGCAGTTCTTC; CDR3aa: CSVELRYNEQFF
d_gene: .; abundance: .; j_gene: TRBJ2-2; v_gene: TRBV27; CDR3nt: TGTGCCAGCAGTTTATCGGGAGCGGGTACCGGGGAGCTGTTTTTT; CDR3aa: CASSLSGAGTGELFF
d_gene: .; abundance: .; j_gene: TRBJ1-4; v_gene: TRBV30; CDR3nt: TGTGCCTGGACAGAAGGTGAAAAACTGTTTTTT; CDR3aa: CAWTEGEKLFF
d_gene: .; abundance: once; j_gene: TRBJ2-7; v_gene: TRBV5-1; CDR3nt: TGCGCCAGCAGCGGAGAGTACGAGCAGTACTTC; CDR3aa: CASSGEYEQYF
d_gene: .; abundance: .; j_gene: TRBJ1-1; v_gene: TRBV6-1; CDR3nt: TGTGCCAGCGGGAGGGATAACACTGAAGCTTTCTTT; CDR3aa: CASGRDNTEAFF
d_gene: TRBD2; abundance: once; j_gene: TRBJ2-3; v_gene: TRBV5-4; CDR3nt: TGTGCCAGCAGCCTGGTCGGGAGGGGCACAGATACGCAGTATTTT; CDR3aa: CASSLVGRGTDTQYF
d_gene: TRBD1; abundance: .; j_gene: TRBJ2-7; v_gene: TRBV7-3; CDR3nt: TGTGCCAGCAGCTTATATGGGGACAGAACCGACGAGCAGTACTTC; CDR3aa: CASSLYGDRTDEQYF
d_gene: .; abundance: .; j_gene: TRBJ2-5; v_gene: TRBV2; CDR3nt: TGTGCCAGCAGTGAGTTTCAGGGGATCGAGGAGACCCAGTACTTC; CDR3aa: CASSEFQGIEETQYF
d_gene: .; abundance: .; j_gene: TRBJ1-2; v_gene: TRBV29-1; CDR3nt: TGCAGCGTTCCCCACCTAAAGGGACGTGGCTACACCTTC; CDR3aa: CSVPHLKGRGYTF